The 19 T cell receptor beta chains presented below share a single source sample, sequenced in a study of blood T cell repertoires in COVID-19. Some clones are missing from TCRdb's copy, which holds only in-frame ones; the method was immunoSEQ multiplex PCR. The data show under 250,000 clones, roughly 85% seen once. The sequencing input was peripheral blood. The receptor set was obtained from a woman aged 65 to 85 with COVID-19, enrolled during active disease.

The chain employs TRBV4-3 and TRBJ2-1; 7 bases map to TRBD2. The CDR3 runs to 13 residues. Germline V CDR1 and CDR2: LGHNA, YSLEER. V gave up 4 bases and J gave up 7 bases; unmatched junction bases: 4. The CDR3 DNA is TGCGCCAGCAGCCGAAGGACTAGAAATGAGCAGTTCTTC. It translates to CASSRRTRNEQFF.

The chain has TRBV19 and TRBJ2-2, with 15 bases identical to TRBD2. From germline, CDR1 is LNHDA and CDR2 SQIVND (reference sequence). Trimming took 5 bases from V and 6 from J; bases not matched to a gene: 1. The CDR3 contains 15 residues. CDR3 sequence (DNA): TGTGCCAGTAGTCGGACTAGCGGGGGGGCCGGGGAGCTGTTTTTT. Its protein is CASSRTSGGAGELFF.

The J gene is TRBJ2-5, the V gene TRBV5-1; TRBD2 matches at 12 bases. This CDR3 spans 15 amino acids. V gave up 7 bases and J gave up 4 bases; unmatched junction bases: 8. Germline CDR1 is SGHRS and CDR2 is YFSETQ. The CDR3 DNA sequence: TGCGCCAGCGCCAGACTAGCGGGAGAGGGAGAGACCCAGTACTTC. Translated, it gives CASARLAGEGETQYF.

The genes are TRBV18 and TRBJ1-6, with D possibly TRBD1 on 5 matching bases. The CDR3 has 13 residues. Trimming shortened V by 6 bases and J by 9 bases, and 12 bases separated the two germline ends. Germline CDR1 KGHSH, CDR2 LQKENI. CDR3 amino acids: CASSGGSGSPLHF. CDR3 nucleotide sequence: TGTGCCAGCTCTGGGGGGAGCGGTTCACCCCTCCACTTT.

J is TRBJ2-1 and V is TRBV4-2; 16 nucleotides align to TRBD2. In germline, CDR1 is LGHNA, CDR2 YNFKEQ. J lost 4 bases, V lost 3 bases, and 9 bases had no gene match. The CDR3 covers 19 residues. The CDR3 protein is CASSHSPGLAGGLYNEQFF. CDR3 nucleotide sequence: TGTGCCAGCAGCCATTCCCCGGGACTAGCGGGAGGGCTGTACAATGAGCAGTTCTTC.

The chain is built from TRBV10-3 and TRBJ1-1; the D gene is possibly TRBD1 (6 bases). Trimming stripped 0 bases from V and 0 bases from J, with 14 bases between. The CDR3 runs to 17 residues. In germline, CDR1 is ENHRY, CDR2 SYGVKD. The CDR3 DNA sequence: TGTGCCATCAGTGAGTCTTTGGGGGCTCTCATGAACACTGAAGCTTTCTTT. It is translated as CAISESLGALMNTEAFF.

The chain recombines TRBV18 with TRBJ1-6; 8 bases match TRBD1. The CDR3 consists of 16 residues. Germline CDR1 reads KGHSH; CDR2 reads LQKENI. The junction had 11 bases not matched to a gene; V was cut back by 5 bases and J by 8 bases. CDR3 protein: CASSFGVGQGDSPLHF. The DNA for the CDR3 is TGTGCCAGCTCATTTGGTGTTGGACAGGGTGATTCACCCCTCCACTTT.

This CDR3 reads CASSIRQISPLHF. In nucleotides, the CDR3 is TGTGCCAGCAGCATAAGACAGATTTCACCCCTCCACTTT. V gene TRBV5-6 combines with J gene TRBJ1-6; possibly TRBD1 for D (5 bases). The V end was cut by 4 bases, the J end by 9 bases, with 11 bases between. The CDR3 extends over 13 amino acids. Germline V CDR1 and CDR2: SGHDT, YYEEEE.

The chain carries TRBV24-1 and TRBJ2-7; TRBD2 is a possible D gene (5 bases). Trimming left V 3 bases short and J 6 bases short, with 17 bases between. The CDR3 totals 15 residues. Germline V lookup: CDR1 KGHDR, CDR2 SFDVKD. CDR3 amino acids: CATSDPLRASGEQYF. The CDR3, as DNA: TGTGCCACCAGTGATCCTTTGCGGGCATCGGGCGAGCAGTACTTC.

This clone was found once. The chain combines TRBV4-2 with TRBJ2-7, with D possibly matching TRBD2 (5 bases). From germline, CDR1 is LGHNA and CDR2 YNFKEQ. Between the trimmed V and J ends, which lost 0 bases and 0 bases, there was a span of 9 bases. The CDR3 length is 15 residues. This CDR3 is CASSQDSSFSYEQYF. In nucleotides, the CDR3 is TGTGCCAGCAGCCAAGATTCTAGCTTCTCCTACGAGCAGTACTTC.

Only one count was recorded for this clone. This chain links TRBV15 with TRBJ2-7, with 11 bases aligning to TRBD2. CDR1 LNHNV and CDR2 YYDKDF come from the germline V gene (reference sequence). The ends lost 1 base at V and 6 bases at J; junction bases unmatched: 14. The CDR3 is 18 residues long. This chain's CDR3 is CATSRVMFGTSGQGEQYF. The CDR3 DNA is TGTGCCACCAGCAGAGTGATGTTTGGGACTAGCGGTCAGGGCGAGCAGTACTTC.

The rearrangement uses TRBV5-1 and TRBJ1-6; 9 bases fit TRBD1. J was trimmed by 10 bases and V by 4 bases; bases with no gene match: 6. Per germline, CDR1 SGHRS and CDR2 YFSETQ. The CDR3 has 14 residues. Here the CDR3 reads CASSLGQGESPLHF. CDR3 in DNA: TGCGCCAGCAGCCTGGGACAGGGTGAATCACCCCTCCACTTT.

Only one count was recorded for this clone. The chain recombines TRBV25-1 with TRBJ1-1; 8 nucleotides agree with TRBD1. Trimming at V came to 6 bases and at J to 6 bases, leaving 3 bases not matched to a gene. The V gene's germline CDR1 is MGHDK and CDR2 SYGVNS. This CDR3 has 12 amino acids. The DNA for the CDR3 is TGTGCCAGCAGCAGGGGGCGCGCTGAAGCTTTCTTT. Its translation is CASSRGRAEAFF.

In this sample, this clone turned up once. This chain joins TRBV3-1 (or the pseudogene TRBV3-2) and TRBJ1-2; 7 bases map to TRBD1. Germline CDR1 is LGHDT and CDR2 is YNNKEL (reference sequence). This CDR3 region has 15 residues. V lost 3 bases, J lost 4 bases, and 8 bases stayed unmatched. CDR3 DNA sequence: TGTGCCAGCAGCCAGACAGGGCTCCCTTCCTATGGCTACACCTTC. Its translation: CASSQTGLPSYGYTF.

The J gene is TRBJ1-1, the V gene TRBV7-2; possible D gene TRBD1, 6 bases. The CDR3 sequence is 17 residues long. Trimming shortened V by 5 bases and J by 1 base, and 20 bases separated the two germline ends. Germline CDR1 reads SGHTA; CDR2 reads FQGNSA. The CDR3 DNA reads TGTGCCAGCAGCCCGGGGGGCGACAGGAGGACGAACACTGAAGCTTTCTTT. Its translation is CASSPGGDRRTNTEAFF.

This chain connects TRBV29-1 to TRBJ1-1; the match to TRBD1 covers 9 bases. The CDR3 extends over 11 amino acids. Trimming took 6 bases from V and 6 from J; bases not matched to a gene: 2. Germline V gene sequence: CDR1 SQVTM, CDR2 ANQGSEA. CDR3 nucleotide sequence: TGCAGCGTGGGACAGGGAGCTGAAGCTTTCTTT. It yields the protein CSVGQGAEAFF.

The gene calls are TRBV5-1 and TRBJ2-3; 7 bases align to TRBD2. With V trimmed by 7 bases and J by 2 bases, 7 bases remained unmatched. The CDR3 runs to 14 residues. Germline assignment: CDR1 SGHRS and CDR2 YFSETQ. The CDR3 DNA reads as TGCGCCAGCGGGGCGGGGGAGGCCACAGATACGCAGTATTTT. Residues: CASGAGEATDTQYF.

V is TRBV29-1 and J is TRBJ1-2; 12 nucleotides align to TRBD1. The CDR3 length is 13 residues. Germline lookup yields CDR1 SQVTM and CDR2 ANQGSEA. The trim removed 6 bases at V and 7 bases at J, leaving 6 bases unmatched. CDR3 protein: CSVPRDRGLGYTF. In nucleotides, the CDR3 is TGCAGCGTCCCTCGGGACAGGGGGCTTGGCTACACCTTC.

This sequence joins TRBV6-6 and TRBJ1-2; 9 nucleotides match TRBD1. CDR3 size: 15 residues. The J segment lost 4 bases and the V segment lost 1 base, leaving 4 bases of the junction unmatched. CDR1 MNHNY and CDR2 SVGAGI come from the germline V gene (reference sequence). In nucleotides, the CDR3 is TGTGCCAGCAGTTACTTAGGACAGGGGATCTATGGCTACACCTTC. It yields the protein CASSYLGQGIYGYTF.